This T cell receptor beta chain was obtained from a study of blood T cell repertoires in COVID-19. The assay was immunoSEQ multiplex PCR, and TCRdb's table has in-frame clones only and misses some. Among 200,000 to 250,000 clones, around 84% were seen once, and the ten largest hold 18%. Germline V CDR1 and CDR2: LNHDA, SQIVND (reference sequence). The V and J ends lost 8 bases and 4 bases respectively, with 18 bases between them. CDR3 length equals 15 residues. This chain links TRBV19 with TRBJ1-3; maybe TRBD1 (5 bases). The receptor was isolated from a woman of 80 years or more with active or convalescent COVID-19. Input material: peripheral blood. The CDR3 is CASGTGGTTGNTIYF. DNA for the CDR3: TGTGCCAGTGGTACCGGCGGGACGACGGGAAACACCATATATTTT.